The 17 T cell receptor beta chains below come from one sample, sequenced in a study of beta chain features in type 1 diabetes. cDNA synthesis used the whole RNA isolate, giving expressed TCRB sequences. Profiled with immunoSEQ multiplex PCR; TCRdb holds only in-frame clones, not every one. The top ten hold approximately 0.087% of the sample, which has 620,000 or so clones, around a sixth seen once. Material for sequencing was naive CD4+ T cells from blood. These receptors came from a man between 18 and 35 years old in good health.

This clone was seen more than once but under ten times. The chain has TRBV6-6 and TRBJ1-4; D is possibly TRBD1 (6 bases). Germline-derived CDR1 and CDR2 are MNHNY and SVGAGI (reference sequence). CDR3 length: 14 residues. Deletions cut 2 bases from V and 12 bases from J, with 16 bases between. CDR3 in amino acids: CASSYATGGPQLFF. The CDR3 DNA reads TGTGCCAGCAGTTACGCGACAGGCGGCCCTCAACTGTTTTTT.

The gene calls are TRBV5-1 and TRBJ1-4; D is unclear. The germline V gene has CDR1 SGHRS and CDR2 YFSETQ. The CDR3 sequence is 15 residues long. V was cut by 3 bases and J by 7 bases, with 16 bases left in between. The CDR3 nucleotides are TGCGCCAGCAGCTCAGGACTCCTCTCGGGTGAAAAACTGTTTTTT. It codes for CASSSGLLSGEKLFF. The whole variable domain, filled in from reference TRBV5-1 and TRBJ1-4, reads KAGVTQTPRYLIKTRGQQVTLSCSPISGHRSVSWYQQTPGQGLQFLFEYFSETQRNKGNFPGRFSGRQFSNSRSEMNVSTLELGDSALYLCASSSGLLSGEKLFFGSGTQLSVL.

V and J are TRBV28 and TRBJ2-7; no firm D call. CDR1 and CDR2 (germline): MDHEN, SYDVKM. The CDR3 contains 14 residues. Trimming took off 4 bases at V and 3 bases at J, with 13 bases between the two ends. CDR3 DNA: TGTGCCAGCAGTTACCCCGGCACAGTCTACGAGCAGTACTTC. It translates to CASSYPGTVYEQYF.

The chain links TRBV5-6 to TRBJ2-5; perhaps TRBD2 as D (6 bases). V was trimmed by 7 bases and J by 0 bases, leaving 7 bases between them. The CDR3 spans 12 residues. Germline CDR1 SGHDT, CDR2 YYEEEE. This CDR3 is CASGTYQETQYF. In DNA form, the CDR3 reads TGTGCCAGCGGGACTTACCAAGAGACCCAGTACTTC.

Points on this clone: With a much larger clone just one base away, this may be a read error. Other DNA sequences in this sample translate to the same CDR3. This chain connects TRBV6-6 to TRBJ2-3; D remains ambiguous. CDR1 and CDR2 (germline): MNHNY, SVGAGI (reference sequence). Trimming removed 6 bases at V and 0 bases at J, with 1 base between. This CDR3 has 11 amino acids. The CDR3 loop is CASRSTDTQYF. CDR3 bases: TGTGCCAGCAGGAGCACAGATACGCAGTATTTT.

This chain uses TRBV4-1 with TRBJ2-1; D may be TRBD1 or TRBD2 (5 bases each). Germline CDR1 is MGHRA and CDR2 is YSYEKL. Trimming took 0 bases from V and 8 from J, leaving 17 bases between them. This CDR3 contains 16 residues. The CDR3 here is CASSQDLGTRGDEQFF. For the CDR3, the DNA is TGCGCCAGCAGCCAAGATCTAGGAACCCGGGGCGATGAGCAGTTCTTC.

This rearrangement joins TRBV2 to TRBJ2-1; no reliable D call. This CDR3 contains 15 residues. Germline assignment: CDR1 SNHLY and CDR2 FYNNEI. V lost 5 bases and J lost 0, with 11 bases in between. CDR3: CASSPTPSSYNEQFF. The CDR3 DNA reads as TGTGCCAGCAGTCCCACTCCAAGCTCCTACAATGAGCAGTTCTTC.

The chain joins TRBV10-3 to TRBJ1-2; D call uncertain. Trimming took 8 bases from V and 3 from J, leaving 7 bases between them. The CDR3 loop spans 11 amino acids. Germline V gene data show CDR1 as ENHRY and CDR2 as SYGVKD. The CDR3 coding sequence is TGTGCCATCTATGGCGACTATGGCTACACCTTC. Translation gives CAIYGDYGYTF.

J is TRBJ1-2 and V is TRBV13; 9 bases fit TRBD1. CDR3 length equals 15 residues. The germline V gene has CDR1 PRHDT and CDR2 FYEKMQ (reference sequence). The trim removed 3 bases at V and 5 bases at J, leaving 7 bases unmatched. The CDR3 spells CASSLGGQGRYGYTF. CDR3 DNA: TGTGCCAGCAGCTTGGGCGGACAGGGGCGATATGGCTACACCTTC.

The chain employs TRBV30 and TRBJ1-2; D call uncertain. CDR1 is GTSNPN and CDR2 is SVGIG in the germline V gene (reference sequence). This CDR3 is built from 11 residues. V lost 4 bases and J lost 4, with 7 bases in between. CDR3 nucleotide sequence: TGTGCCTGGATGCGAGGCTATGGCTACACCTTC. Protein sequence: CAWMRGYGYTF.

For the CDR3, the DNA is TGCGCCAGCAGCCAAGATCAAGCCCTCCAAAATTCACCCCTCCACTTT. Protein product: CASSQDQALQNSPLHF. The rearrangement links TRBV4-1 to TRBJ1-6; unclear D gene. The CDR3 totals 16 residues. Germline V gene lookup returns CDR1 MGHRA and CDR2 YSYEKL. V dropped 0 bases and J dropped 7 bases, with 13 bases sitting between them.

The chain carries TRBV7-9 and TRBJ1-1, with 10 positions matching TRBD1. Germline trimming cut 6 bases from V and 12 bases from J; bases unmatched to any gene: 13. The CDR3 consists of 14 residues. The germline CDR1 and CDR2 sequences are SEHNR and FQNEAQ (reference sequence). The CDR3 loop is CASSFVPRDRGPFF. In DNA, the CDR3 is TGTGCCAGCAGTTTTGTTCCCCGGGACAGGGGTCCTTTCTTT.

The CDR3, as DNA: TGTGCCACCAGCAGAGGACTAGCGGGAGATTTCTCGTACGAGCAGTACTTC. It yields the protein CATSRGLAGDFSYEQYF. This chain uses TRBV15 with TRBJ2-7; TRBD2 matches 12 bases. Looked up from germline, CDR1 is LNHNV and CDR2 is YYDKDF (reference sequence). V was pared by 1 base and J by 4 bases, with 8 bases of the junction left unmatched. The CDR3 is made up of 17 amino acids.

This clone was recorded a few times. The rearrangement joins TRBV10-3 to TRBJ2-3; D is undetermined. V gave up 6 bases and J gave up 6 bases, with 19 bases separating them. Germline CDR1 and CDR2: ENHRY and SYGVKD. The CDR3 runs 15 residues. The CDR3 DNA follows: TGTGCCATCAGGGGGATGGAAGGGCTCGTGGATACGCAGTATTTT. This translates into CAIRGMEGLVDTQYF.

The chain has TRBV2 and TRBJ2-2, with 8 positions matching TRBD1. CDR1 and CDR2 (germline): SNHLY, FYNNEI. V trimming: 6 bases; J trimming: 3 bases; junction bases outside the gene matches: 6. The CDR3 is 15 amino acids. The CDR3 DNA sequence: TGTGCCAGCAGAATACAGGGGGTGGACACCGGGGAGCTGTTTTTT. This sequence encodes CASRIQGVDTGELFF.

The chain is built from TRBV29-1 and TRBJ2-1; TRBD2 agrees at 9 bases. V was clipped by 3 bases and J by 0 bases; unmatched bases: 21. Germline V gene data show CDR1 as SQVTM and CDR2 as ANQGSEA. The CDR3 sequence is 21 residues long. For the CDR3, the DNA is TGCAGCGTTGATAGGTTAGGGGCGCCGGGACTAGCCTCGAACTCCTACAATGAGCAGTTCTTC. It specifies CSVDRLGAPGLASNSYNEQFF.

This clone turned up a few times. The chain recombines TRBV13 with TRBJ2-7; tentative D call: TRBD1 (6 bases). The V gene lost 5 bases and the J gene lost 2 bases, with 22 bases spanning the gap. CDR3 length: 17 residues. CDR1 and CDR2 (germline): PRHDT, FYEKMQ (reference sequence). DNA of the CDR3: TGTGCCAGCAGCCCCGGTGACAGGCTAGTTCTGGCCTACGAGCAGTACTTC. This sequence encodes CASSPGDRLVLAYEQYF.